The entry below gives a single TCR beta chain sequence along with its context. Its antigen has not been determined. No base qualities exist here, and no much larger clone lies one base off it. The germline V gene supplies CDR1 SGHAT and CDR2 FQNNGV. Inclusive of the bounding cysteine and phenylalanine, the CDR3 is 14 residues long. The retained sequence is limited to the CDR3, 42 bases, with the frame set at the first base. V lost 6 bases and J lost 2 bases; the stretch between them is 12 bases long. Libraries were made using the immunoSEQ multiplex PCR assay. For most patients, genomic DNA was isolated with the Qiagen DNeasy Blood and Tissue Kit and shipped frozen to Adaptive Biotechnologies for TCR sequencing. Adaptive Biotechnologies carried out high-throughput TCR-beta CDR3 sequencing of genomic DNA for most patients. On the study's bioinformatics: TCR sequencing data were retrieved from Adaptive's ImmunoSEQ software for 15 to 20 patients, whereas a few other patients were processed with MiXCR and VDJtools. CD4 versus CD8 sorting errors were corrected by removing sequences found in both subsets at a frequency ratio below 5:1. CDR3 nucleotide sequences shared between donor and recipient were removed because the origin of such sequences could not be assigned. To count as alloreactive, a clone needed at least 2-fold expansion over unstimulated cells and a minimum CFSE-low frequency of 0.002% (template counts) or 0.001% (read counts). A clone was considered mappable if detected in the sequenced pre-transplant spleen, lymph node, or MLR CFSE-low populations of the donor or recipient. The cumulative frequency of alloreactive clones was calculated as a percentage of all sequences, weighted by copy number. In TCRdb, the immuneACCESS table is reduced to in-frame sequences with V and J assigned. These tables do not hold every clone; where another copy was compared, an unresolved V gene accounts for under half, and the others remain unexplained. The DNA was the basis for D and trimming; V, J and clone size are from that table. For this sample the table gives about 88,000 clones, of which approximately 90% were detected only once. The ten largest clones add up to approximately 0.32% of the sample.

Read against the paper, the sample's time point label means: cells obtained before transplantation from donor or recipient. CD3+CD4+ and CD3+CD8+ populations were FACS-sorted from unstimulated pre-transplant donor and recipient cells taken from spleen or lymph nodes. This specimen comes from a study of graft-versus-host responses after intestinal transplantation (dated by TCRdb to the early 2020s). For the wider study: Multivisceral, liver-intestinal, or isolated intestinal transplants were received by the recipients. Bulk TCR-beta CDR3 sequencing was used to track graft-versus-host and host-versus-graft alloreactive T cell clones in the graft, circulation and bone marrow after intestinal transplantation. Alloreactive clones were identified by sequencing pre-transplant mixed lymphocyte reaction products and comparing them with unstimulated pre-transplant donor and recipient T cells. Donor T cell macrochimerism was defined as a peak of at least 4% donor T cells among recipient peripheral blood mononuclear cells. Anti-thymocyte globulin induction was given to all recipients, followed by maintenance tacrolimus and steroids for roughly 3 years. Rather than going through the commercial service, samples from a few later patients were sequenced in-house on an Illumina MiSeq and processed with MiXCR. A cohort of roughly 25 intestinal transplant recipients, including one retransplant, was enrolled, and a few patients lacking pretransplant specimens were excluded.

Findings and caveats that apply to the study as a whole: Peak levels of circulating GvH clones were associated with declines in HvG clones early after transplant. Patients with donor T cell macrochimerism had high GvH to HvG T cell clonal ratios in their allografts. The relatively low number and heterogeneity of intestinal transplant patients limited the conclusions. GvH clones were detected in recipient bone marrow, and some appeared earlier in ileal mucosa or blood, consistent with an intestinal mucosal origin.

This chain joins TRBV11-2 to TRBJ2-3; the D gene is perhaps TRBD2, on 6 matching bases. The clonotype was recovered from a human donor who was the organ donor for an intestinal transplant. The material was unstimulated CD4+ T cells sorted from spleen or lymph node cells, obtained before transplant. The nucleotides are TGTGCCAGCAGGGAGGGGCCTACCACAGATACGCAGTATTTT. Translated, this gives CASREGPTTDTQYF.